This passage covers 18 T cell receptor beta chains from one sample sequenced in a study of Tregs in tolerant kidney transplant recipients. Assay used: immunoSEQ multiplex PCR; TCRdb lists only in-frame clones, some missing. This sample carries about 20,000 clones, around 71% of them seen once, and the ten largest clones take roughly 3.5%. These TCRs are of unknown antigen specificity. The sample was Tregs from blood cultured with allogeneic cells. The receptors stem from a human donor in good health.

This clone was seen only once. This chain connects TRBV6-1 to TRBJ1-5; D not resolved. CDR3 size: 14 residues. V was pared by 2 bases and J by 6 bases, with 11 bases between. Per the germline V gene, CDR1 is MNHNS and CDR2 is SASEGT. The CDR3 loop is CASSESRRIQPQHF. Written as DNA, the CDR3 is TGTGCCAGCAGTGAATCCCGCCGGATTCAGCCCCAGCATTTT.

This clone is medium-sized by share. The V gene is TRBV6-1, the J gene TRBJ2-7; D call uncertain. The V gene lost 5 bases and the J gene lost 2 bases, with 7 bases spanning the gap. This CDR3 comprises 12 residues. The germline V gene has CDR1 MNHNS and CDR2 SASEGT. The CDR3 DNA reads as TGTGCCAGCAGTATCTCAACCTACGAGCAGTACTTC. Amino acids: CASSISTYEQYF.

The V and J genes are TRBV2 and TRBJ1-6; weak D call: TRBD1 (5 bases). Trimming cost V 8 bases and J 0 bases, with 8 bases left between them. The CDR3 is 14 residues long. CDR1 SNHLY and CDR2 FYNNEI come from the germline V gene. Written as DNA, the CDR3 is TGTGCCAGCGGGGGGGGCTCCTATAATTCACCCCTCCACTTT. As protein: CASGGGSYNSPLHF.

Concerning this clone itself: Other DNA sequences from this sample encode an identical CDR3 as well. This chain uses TRBV2 with TRBJ2-7, with 9 nucleotides matching TRBD1. This CDR3 comprises 14 residues. Germline trimming cut 5 bases from V and 2 bases from J; bases unmatched to any gene: 4. Germline CDR1 SNHLY, CDR2 FYNNEI. CDR3 coding DNA: TGTGCCAGCAGTTCGGGACAGGGACCCTACGAGCAGTACTTC. Residues: CASSSGQGPYEQYF. Full variable domain (rest looked up from reference TRBV2 and TRBJ2-7): EPEVTQTPSHQVTQMGQEVILRCVPISNHLYFYWYRQILGQKVEFLVSFYNNEISEKSEIFDDQFSVERPDGSNFTLKIRSTKLEDSAMYFCASSSGQGPYEQYFGPGTRLTVT.

In DNA form, the CDR3 reads TGTGCCAGCTCACCGACTGACACAGATACGCAGTATTTT. Its translation: CASSPTDTDTQYF. The chain uses TRBV18 and TRBJ2-3; no reliable D call. The CDR3 length is 13 residues. Germline CDR1 reads KGHSH; CDR2 reads LQKENI. The V end was cut by 3 bases, the J end by 2 bases, with 6 bases between.

DNA for the CDR3: TGTGCCAGCAGTCCACCGGGACTAGCGGGCGGGGAGACCCAGTACTTC. Encoded protein: CASSPPGLAGGETQYF. V gene TRBV27 combines with J gene TRBJ2-5; 12 nucleotides line up with TRBD2. The ends lost 5 bases at V and 5 bases at J; junction bases unmatched: 9. The CDR3 is 16 amino acids. CDR1 is MNHEY and CDR2 is SMNVEV in the germline V gene (reference sequence).

The V call is TRBV4-2, the J call TRBJ1-3, with D hard to call. Per the germline V gene, CDR1 is LGHNA and CDR2 is YNFKEQ. There are 15 residues in the CDR3. The V gene lost 0 bases and the J gene lost 1 base, with 7 bases spanning the gap. CDR3 sequence (DNA): TGTGCCAGCAGCCAAGAATGGAAGTCTGGAAACACCATATATTTT. As protein: CASSQEWKSGNTIYF.

The chain links TRBV5-1 to TRBJ2-7; D remains ambiguous. The germline gives CDR1 SGHRS, CDR2 YFSETQ. The CDR3 loop spans 14 amino acids. Trimming shortened V by 5 bases and J by 2 bases, and 14 bases separated the two germline ends. Here the CDR3 DNA reads TGCGCCAGCAGGCCACGGGTGAACCCCTACGAGCAGTACTTC. Translating it yields CASRPRVNPYEQYF.

This clone was observed a few times. The rearrangement links TRBV19 to TRBJ2-3; maybe TRBD2 (6 bases). Trimming cost V 5 bases and J 1 base, with 13 bases left between them. The CDR3 is 15 residues long. The germline gives CDR1 LNHDA, CDR2 SQIVND (reference sequence). CDR3 coding DNA: TGTGCCAGTAGTTTTCGAGCGGGCGGCACAGATACGCAGTATTTT. Translation: CASSFRAGGTDTQYF.

The DNA for the CDR3 is TGTGCCAGCAGCGTAGGGGGGACGGGAAACTATGGCTACACCTTC. Translated, it gives CASSVGGTGNYGYTF. This sequence joins TRBV9 and TRBJ1-2, with TRBD1 as a possible D gene (5 bases). From germline, CDR1 is SGDLS and CDR2 YYNGEE. Trimming left V 0 bases short and J 2 bases short, with 11 bases between. The CDR3 loop spans 15 amino acids.

This clone was found a few times. The V and J genes are TRBV5-1 and TRBJ2-3, with D unresolved. Trimming removed 4 bases from V and 6 bases from J, with 18 bases in between. This CDR3 is built from 15 residues. The germline V gene has CDR1 SGHRS and CDR2 YFSETQ. The CDR3 DNA follows: TGCGCCAGCAGCCTGAGCTTGGGTTTTCGGGATACGCAGTATTTT. Translating it yields CASSLSLGFRDTQYF. The full variable domain, completed using reference TRBV5-1 and TRBJ2-3, is KAGVTQTPRYLIKTRGQQVTLSCSPISGHRSVSWYQQTPGQGLQFLFEYFSETQRNKGNFPGRFSGRQFSNSRSEMNVSTLELGDSALYLCASSLSLGFRDTQYFGPGTRLTVL.

This clone turned up a few times. The V call is TRBV11-1, the J call TRBJ2-3; 7 bases align to TRBD2. Looked up from germline, CDR1 is SGHAT and CDR2 is FQDESV (reference sequence). There are 17 residues in the CDR3. V shed 1 base and J 7 bases; nucleotides not matched to a gene: 14. CDR3 coding DNA: TGTGCCAGCAGCTTAGGTCAGGGACTACTACCCTCAAATACGCAGTATTTT. The encoded protein is CASSLGQGLLPSNTQYF. Combining the CDR3 with reference TRBV11-1 and TRBJ2-3 gives the whole variable domain EAEVAQSPRYKITEKSQAVAFWCDPISGHATLYWYRQILGQGPELLVQFQDESVVDDSQLPKDRFSAERLKGVDSTLKIQPAELGDSAMYLCASSLGQGLLPSNTQYFGPGTRLTVL.

This clone was picked up a small number of times. The chain employs TRBV5-1 and TRBJ2-2; 10 bases align to TRBD1. CDR1 is SGHRS, CDR2 YFSETQ, per germline. The V and J ends lost 4 bases and 7 bases, in that order; junction bases with no gene match: 4. This CDR3 has 14 residues. The CDR3 DNA reads as TGCGCCAGCAGCGCGGGACAGGGGCTCGGGGAGCTGTTTTTT. This codes for CASSAGQGLGELFF. Complete variable domain (other parts from reference TRBV5-1 and TRBJ2-2): KAGVTQTPRYLIKTRGQQVTLSCSPISGHRSVSWYQQTPGQGLQFLFEYFSETQRNKGNFPGRFSGRQFSNSRSEMNVSTLELGDSALYLCASSAGQGLGELFFGEGSRLTVL.

This clone was seen a handful of times. At one end, the junction sequence differs from germline, possibly due to a read error. The chain employs TRBV11-2 and TRBJ1-3; the D gene is possibly TRBD1 (5 bases). CDR3 length: 15 amino acids. The germline CDR1 and CDR2 sequences are SGHAT and FQNNGV. The CDR3, as DNA: TGTGCCAGCAGCTTGGAGGGACCGTCTGTAAACACCATATATTTT. It yields the protein CASSLEGPSVNTIYF.

This clone was seen a handful of times. The CDR3: CASSWGLNTEAFF. CDR3 DNA sequence: TGCGCCAGCAGCTGGGGGTTGAACACTGAAGCTTTCTTT. The gene calls are TRBV5-1 and TRBJ1-1; tentatively, D is TRBD1 (5 bases). Per germline, CDR1 SGHRS and CDR2 YFSETQ. V lost 3 bases and J lost 0, with 6 bases in between. The CDR3 totals 13 residues.

This chain joins TRBV5-1 and TRBJ2-7, with TRBD2 as a possible D gene (6 bases). The CDR3 is 15 residues long. Trimming cost V 0 bases and J 0 bases, with 10 bases left between them. The germline CDR1 and CDR2 sequences are SGHRS and YFSETQ. The CDR3 DNA is TGCGCCAGCAGCTTGGGGGGACTGAGCTCCTACGAGCAGTACTTC. Its translation: CASSLGGLSSYEQYF.

This CDR3 reads CSTTGQGYNEQFF. For the CDR3, the DNA is TGCAGCACTACGGGACAGGGCTACAATGAGCAGTTCTTC. The genes are TRBV29-1 and TRBJ2-1; 9 nucleotides line up with TRBD1. CDR1 and CDR2 from the germline V gene are SQVTM and ANQGSEA. V gave up 8 bases and J gave up 3 bases; unmatched junction bases: 5. CDR3 length: 13 amino acids.

In its sample, this clone is medium-sized. This rearrangement joins TRBV9 to TRBJ2-5; maybe TRBD2 (6 bases). Germline assignment: CDR1 SGDLS and CDR2 YYNGEE. CDR3 length: 15 residues. Trimming left V 1 base short and J 1 base short, with 11 bases between. The CDR3 DNA follows: TGTGCCAGCAGCGTATTGGGACTGGTCCAAGAGACCCAGTACTTC. Translated: CASSVLGLVQETQYF. Combining the CDR3 with reference TRBV9 and TRBJ2-5 gives the whole variable domain DSGVTQTPKHLITATGQRVTLRCSPRSGDLSVYWYQQSLDQGLQFLIQYYNGEERAKGNILERFSAQQFPDLHSELNLSSLELGDSALYFCASSVLGLVQETQYFGPGTRLLVL.